This TCR beta chain originates from a study of T cells in Graves' hyperthyroidism and ophthalmopathy. Notes on this clonotype: Antigen unknown.

The investigators amplified TCR beta CDR3 regions from RNA transcripts. TCR CDR3 underwent first-round RT-PCR with the HTBI primer set. A single record per CDR3 protein comes from TCRdb applying MiXCR to the multiplex PCR reads. The sample lists 370,000 or so distinct CDR3 sequences; approximately 12% were seen once. Uncontrolled infections, other autoimmune diseases, pregnancy or lactation led to exclusion of patients. Between the trimmed V and J ends, which lost 10 bases and 14 bases, there was a span of 9 bases. CDR1 MDHEN and CDR2 SYDVKM come from the germline V gene. The CDR3 covers 8 residues. The study's findings and limits: Blood held most thyroid clonotypes expanded above 0.001 frequency. Classification by a 13 V-J model distinguished ophthalmopathy from stable hyperthyroidism.

Sequenced input: blood. The chain combines TRBV28 with TRBJ2-1, with D unresolved. The clonotype comes from a man aged 25 to 45 with Graves' hyperthyroidism that later progressed to Graves' ophthalmopathy. The CDR3 sequence is CANSLEFF. The CDR3 coding sequence is TGTGCCAACTCTTTGGAGTTCTTC.